One and the same sample provided the 18 T cell receptor beta chains below, sequenced in a study of OX40 agonist ivuxolimab in advanced cancers. Some clones are missing from TCRdb's copy, which holds only in-frame ones; the method was immunoSEQ multiplex PCR. The repertoire has about 81,000 clones, 85% to 90% of them found once; the top ten carry 0.47%. This specimen consisted of CD4+ or CD8+ T cells sorted from blood, obtained in a trial of the OX40 agonist ivuxolimab. These receptors all come from an adult with an advanced solid tumor such as melanoma, head and neck, liver or kidney cancer.

CDR3 sequence (DNA): TGTGCCAGCAGCTCCTCGGGGGGCCCAGGCGAGCAGTACTTC. Residues: CASSSSGGPGEQYF. The chain joins TRBV7-9 to TRBJ2-7, with D tentatively TRBD2 (7 bases). V was clipped by 4 bases and J by 6 bases, with 16 bases between them. The CDR3 contains 14 residues. Germline V gene sequence: CDR1 SEHNR, CDR2 FQNEAQ (reference sequence).

In this sample, this clone turned up once. The chain carries TRBV5-6 and TRBJ2-7; weak D call: TRBD2 (7 bases). The CDR3 spans 19 residues. Looked up from germline, CDR1 is SGHDT and CDR2 is YYEEEE. Trimming pared 4 bases from V and 0 bases from J, leaving 26 bases between. CDR3 nucleotides: TGTGCCAGCAGCCCCATTACCCTGGGGGGGCCGACTGACTCCTACGAGCAGTACTTC. Protein: CASSPITLGGPTDSYEQYF.

This chain uses TRBV10-3 with TRBJ1-2; TRBD1 might be the D (5 bases). From germline, CDR1 is ENHRY and CDR2 SYGVKD. Trimming cost V 4 bases and J 6 bases, with 12 bases left between them. The CDR3 totals 13 residues. In DNA, the CDR3 is TGTGCCATCAGTGGCAGGGAGGGTCATGGCTACACCTTC. As protein: CAISGREGHGYTF.

This clone showed up just once. The CDR3 DNA reads TGCGCCAGCAGCTTGGCCCCAGGGCTATCCTACAATGAGCAGTTCTTC. Residues: CASSLAPGLSYNEQFF. The chain links TRBV5-1 to TRBJ2-1; tentatively, D is TRBD1 (5 bases). Germline CDR1 SGHRS, CDR2 YFSETQ. The CDR3 loop spans 16 amino acids. V was shortened by 0 bases and J by 1 base, with 11 bases between the two germline ends.

The gene calls are TRBV2 and TRBJ2-1; TRBD1 or TRBD2 may be the D gene (6 bases each). V gave up 7 bases and J gave up 9 bases, with 13 bases separating them. CDR1 and CDR2 (germline): SNHLY, FYNNEI. The CDR3 is made up of 12 amino acids. The CDR3 DNA reads TGTGCCAGCACCCTCGGAGGGGGTGAGCAGTTCTTC. Amino acids: CASTLGGGEQFF.

The genes are TRBV11-2 and TRBJ2-7; TRBD2 is a possible D gene (5 bases). This CDR3 comprises 13 residues. Between the trimmed V and J ends, which lost 3 bases and 7 bases, there was a span of 13 bases. Germline V gene lookup returns CDR1 SGHAT and CDR2 FQNNGV. The CDR3 reads CASSLDSNGEQYF. CDR3 in DNA: TGTGCCAGCAGCTTGGACTCGAACGGTGAGCAGTACTTC.

The rearrangement links TRBV7-3 to TRBJ1-1, with D uncertain. Germline CDR1 and CDR2: SGHTA and FQGTGA. The CDR3 has 13 residues. Trimming left V 4 bases short and J 0 bases short, with 6 bases between. The CDR3 region has the DNA TGTGCCAGCAGCTCCCGATTGAACACTGAAGCTTTCTTT. It yields the protein CASSSRLNTEAFF. Full variable domain (remainder filled in from reference TRBV7-3 and TRBJ1-1): GAGVSQTPSNKVTEKGKYVELRCDPISGHTALYWYRQSLGQGPEFLIYFQGTGAADDSGLPNDRFFAVRPEGSVSTLKIQRTERGDSAVYLCASSSRLNTEAFFGQGTRLTVV.

The J gene is TRBJ2-1, the V gene TRBV5-4, with TRBD2 as a possible D gene (7 bases). CDR1 is SGHNT and CDR2 is YYREEE in the germline V gene (reference sequence). The CDR3 is 16 residues long. Trimming removed 4 bases at V and 5 bases at J, with 19 bases between. The CDR3 spells CASSPISGGAHNEQFF. As DNA, the CDR3 is TGTGCCAGCAGCCCCATCAGTGGGGGGGCCCACAATGAGCAGTTCTTC.

In the case of this clone: This is likely a read error, given that the CDR3 carries no conserved phenylalanine or tryptophan at its end. The chain combines TRBV4-1 with TRBJ1-6, with D tentatively TRBD1 (5 bases). Trimming pared 1 base from V and 9 bases from J, leaving 16 bases between. Germline values: CDR1 MGHRA, CDR2 YSYEKL. The CDR3 covers 16 residues. The CDR3 nucleotides read TGCGCCAGCAGCCAAGGGGTAGGACGGGGACTTTCACCCCTCCACCTT. Protein product: CASSQGVGRGLSPLHL.

The gene calls are TRBV20-1 and TRBJ1-1; D is unresolved. Germline assignment: CDR1 DFQATT and CDR2 SNEGSKA (reference sequence). V lost 6 bases to trimming and J lost 3 bases, with 8 bases between them. This CDR3 region has 11 residues. The CDR3 DNA sequence: TGCAGTGCAGGCGGGGACACTGAAGCTTTCTTT. This sequence encodes CSAGGDTEAFF.

CDR3 DNA: TGTGCCAGCAGCCTTACCGGGACAGGGACGTTAACGGGGACCCAGTACTTC. Translated, it gives CASSLTGTGTLTGTQYF. The chain has TRBV5-6 and TRBJ2-5; 9 positions agree with TRBD1. Germline V gene data show CDR1 as SGHDT and CDR2 as YYEEEE. The V and J ends lost 4 bases and 7 bases, in that order; junction bases with no gene match: 17. The CDR3 sequence is 17 residues long.

The genes are TRBV23-1 and TRBJ2-4; D remains ambiguous. TRBV23-1 is an ORF for which the function is uncertain. The CDR3 is made up of 14 amino acids. Trimming took off 10 bases at V and 5 bases at J, with 18 bases between the two ends. For the CDR3, the DNA is TGCGCCAAAATAGACGAAGTCGCACAAAACATTCAGTACTTC. Its protein is CAKIDEVAQNIQYF.

This sequence joins TRBV7-3 and TRBJ2-2; tentatively, D is TRBD2 (5 bases). Trimming cost V 3 bases and J 4 bases, with 15 bases left between them. The CDR3 sequence is 16 residues long. The germline V gene has CDR1 SGHTA and CDR2 FQGTGA. CDR3 loop: CASSLEVGEFTGELFF. CDR3 sequence (DNA): TGTGCCAGCAGCTTGGAGGTGGGAGAATTCACCGGGGAGCTGTTTTTT.

V usage is TRBV2 and J usage is TRBJ2-5; 7 bases are shared with TRBD1. The V gene end was trimmed by 8 bases and the J gene end by 0 bases; junction bases not matched to a gene: 3. This CDR3 spans 13 amino acids. The germline V gene encodes CDR1 SNHLY and CDR2 FYNNEI. CDR3 DNA sequence: TGTGCCAGCGCTGGGACAGACCAAGAGACCCAGTACTTC. It is translated as CASAGTDQETQYF.

The chain couples TRBV2 to TRBJ2-5; unclear D gene. The germline gives CDR1 SNHLY, CDR2 FYNNEI. The V gene lost 3 bases and the J gene lost 4 bases, with 12 bases spanning the gap. This CDR3 region has 14 residues. The CDR3 DNA reads TGTGCCAGCAGTGAGGGAACCCCCGGAGAGACCCAGTACTTC. This gives the protein CASSEGTPGETQYF.

The CDR3 nucleotides are TGTGCCAGCAGCCCACAACAGGACTATGGCTACACCTTC. It specifies CASSPQQDYGYTF. This rearrangement joins TRBV7-2 to TRBJ1-2; the D gene is possibly TRBD1 (5 bases). The CDR3 runs to 13 residues. CDR1 is SGHTA and CDR2 is FQGNSA in the germline V gene. The V end lost 5 bases, the J end lost 3 bases, and 10 bases lay between the germline ends.

The chain couples TRBV18 to TRBJ2-7; 7 positions agree with TRBD1. Germline lookup yields CDR1 KGHSH and CDR2 LQKENI. Trimming at V came to 5 bases and at J to 3 bases, leaving 7 bases not matched to a gene. The CDR3 spans 14 residues. The CDR3 DNA reads TGTGCCAGCTCAGCCGGGACAGACATCTACGAGCAGTACTTC. It specifies CASSAGTDIYEQYF.

V is TRBV6-1 and J is TRBJ1-4, with D maybe TRBD1 (6 bases). The CDR3 has 17 residues. Per the germline V gene, CDR1 is MNHNS and CDR2 is SASEGT. The germline V and J ends were trimmed by 2 bases and 2 bases, with 15 bases remaining between them. The CDR3 bases are TGTGCCAGCAGTGAACAGGGGCTAAGTTTCACTAATGAAAAACTGTTTTTT. Translation gives CASSEQGLSFTNEKLFF.